Each of the 29 T cell receptor beta chains below was sequenced from the same sample in a study of blood T cell repertoires in COVID-19. Libraries were prepared by immunoSEQ multiplex PCR; TCRdb keeps only in-frame clonotypes and omits some of them. The repertoire holds about 140,000 clones, with approximately 88% as singletons. Sequences were obtained from PBMCs or T cells enriched from blood (not recorded which). The receptors were gathered from a man aged 40-49 years with acute COVID-19.

J is TRBJ1-3 and V is TRBV2, with 7 nucleotides matching TRBD1. Germline V lookup: CDR1 SNHLY, CDR2 FYNNEI. V shed 7 bases, J shed 1 base, and the junction held 4 bases outside the gene matches. CDR3 length: 14 amino acids. The CDR3 is CASNPGQSGNTIYF. CDR3 sequence (DNA): TGTGCCAGCAATCCGGGACAGTCTGGAAACACCATATATTTT.

The V gene is TRBV10-3, the J gene TRBJ1-4; 8 positions match TRBD1. CDR1 is ENHRY and CDR2 is SYGVKD in the germline V gene. V gave up 3 bases and J gave up 5 bases; unmatched junction bases: 5. The CDR3 totals 15 residues. Here the CDR3 DNA reads TGTGCCATCAGTGATGGGACAGGAGGAAATGAAAAACTGTTTTTT. Protein sequence: CAISDGTGGNEKLFF.

V gene TRBV10-3 combines with J gene TRBJ1-1; D remains unclear. CDR1 is ENHRY and CDR2 is SYGVKD in the germline V gene. The CDR3 consists of 13 residues. The V gene lost 5 bases and the J gene lost 8 bases, with 15 bases spanning the gap. This CDR3 is CAISLTVDREAFF. The CDR3 nucleotides are TGTGCCATCAGTTTAACAGTCGACCGGGAAGCTTTCTTT.

The chain couples TRBV30 to TRBJ1-3; D may be TRBD1 (6 bases). Germline V lookup: CDR1 GTSNPN, CDR2 SVGIG (reference sequence). The CDR3 runs 18 residues. V was clipped by 1 base and J by 4 bases, with 23 bases between them. The CDR3 here is CAWSEKRTAITGGNTIYF. The CDR3 nucleotides read TGTGCCTGGAGTGAGAAGAGGACAGCCATCACGGGAGGAAACACCATATATTTT.

There are a few counts of this clone. V gene TRBV5-4 combines with J gene TRBJ2-5; D possibly corresponds to TRBD2 (6 bases). Germline CDR1 reads SGHNT; CDR2 reads YYREEE (reference sequence). The ends were cut back, 4 bases at V and 4 bases at J, with 14 bases in the middle. There are 14 residues in the CDR3. Here the CDR3 DNA reads TGTGCCAGCAGCCGGACGCTGGGGGGAGAGACCCAGTACTTC. This encodes CASSRTLGGETQYF.

The chain joins TRBV11-3 to TRBJ2-7, with 7 bases fitting TRBD1. Germline CDR1 is SGHNT and CDR2 is YENEEA. V was clipped by 4 bases and J by 5 bases; unmatched bases: 8. The CDR3 contains 14 residues. CDR3 sequence: CASSSATGTHEQYF. The CDR3 DNA reads TGTGCCAGCAGCTCCGCGACAGGGACCCACGAGCAGTACTTC.

This sequence joins TRBV19 and TRBJ2-3, with TRBD2 matching 7 bases. With 4 bases clipped from V and 2 bases from J, the junction kept 3 bases outside the gene matches. The CDR3 is 14 amino acids. CDR1 LNHDA and CDR2 SQIVND come from the germline V gene (reference sequence). CDR3 in amino acids: CASSTGLPTDTQYF. DNA of the CDR3: TGTGCCAGTAGTACGGGACTACCCACAGATACGCAGTATTTT.

The chain is built from TRBV18 and TRBJ2-7; TRBD1 aligns across 7 bases. V lost 4 bases to trimming and J lost 4 bases; unmatched junction nucleotides: 7. In germline, CDR1 is KGHSH, CDR2 LQKENI. The CDR3 extends over 14 amino acids. The DNA for the CDR3 is TGTGCCAGCTCACTGGGACAGACAGATTACGAGCAGTACTTC. Translated, it gives CASSLGQTDYEQYF.

With respect to this clone: It is unclear where the CDR3 begins or ends on the DNA, so no DNA is shown, and the CDR3 is as TCRdb lists it. The CDR3 here is CASSTSGYGYTF. The V gene is TRBV6-2 or TRBV6-3, the J gene TRBJ1-2. Per the germline V gene, CDR1 is MNHEY and CDR2 is SVGEGT. The CDR3 adds up to 12 amino acids, both ends counted.

The gene calls are TRBV2 and TRBJ1-6; tentatively, D is TRBD1 (5 bases). V was clipped by 6 bases and J by 7 bases, with 10 bases between them. Per the germline V gene, CDR1 is SNHLY and CDR2 is FYNNEI. CDR3 length equals 13 residues. The CDR3 is CASSTGRNSPLHF. CDR3 bases: TGTGCCAGCAGCACAGGAAGAAATTCACCCCTCCACTTT. The full variable domain, completed using reference TRBV2 and TRBJ1-6, is EPEVTQTPSHQVTQMGQEVILRCVPISNHLYFYWYRQILGQKVEFLVSFYNNEISEKSEIFDDQFSVERPDGSNFTLKIRSTKLEDSAMYFCASSTGRNSPLHFGNGTRLTVT.

V gene TRBV5-1 combines with J gene TRBJ2-7; D gene ambiguous. The germline gives CDR1 SGHRS, CDR2 YFSETQ. V lost 0 bases and J lost 2, with 9 bases in between. The CDR3 runs 14 residues. CDR3 sequence (DNA): TGCGCCAGCAGCTTGGAGGTGACAACCTACGAGCAGTACTTC. Translating it yields CASSLEVTTYEQYF.

The chain recombines TRBV7-2 with TRBJ1-1, with no clear D. Germline V gene lookup returns CDR1 SGHTA and CDR2 FQGNSA. The CDR3 consists of 14 residues. V was trimmed by 1 base and J by 7 bases, leaving 13 bases between them. The DNA for the CDR3 is TGTGCCAGCAGCTTAGGTCGTTTAGGAGGTGAAGCTTTCTTT. Its protein is CASSLGRLGGEAFF.

The chain is built from TRBV19 and TRBJ1-5; weak D call: TRBD1 (6 bases). The CDR3 is made up of 15 amino acids. The V end was cut by 7 bases, the J end by 3 bases, with 16 bases between. The germline V gene has CDR1 LNHDA and CDR2 SQIVND (reference sequence). CDR3 loop: CASTSGAGVNQPQHF. CDR3 nucleotide sequence: TGTGCCAGTACCTCCGGGGCAGGGGTCAATCAGCCCCAGCATTTT.

The V call is TRBV28, the J call TRBJ2-5, with D possibly matching TRBD1 (6 bases). CDR1 is MDHEN and CDR2 is SYDVKM in the germline V gene. This CDR3 is built from 13 residues. V lost 6 bases to trimming and J lost 2 bases, with 10 bases between them. The chain's CDR3 is CASRDRNQETQYF. The CDR3 coding sequence is TGTGCCAGCAGAGACAGGAATCAAGAGACCCAGTACTTC.

V gene TRBV28 combines with J gene TRBJ2-1; possibly TRBD2 for D (5 bases). V lost 2 bases and J lost 0, with 5 bases in between. Germline V gene data show CDR1 as MDHEN and CDR2 as SYDVKM. The CDR3 contains 14 residues. The CDR3 nucleotides are TGTGCCAGCAGTTTAGGGAGCTCCTACAATGAGCAGTTCTTC. As protein: CASSLGSSYNEQFF.

This chain connects TRBV25-1 to TRBJ1-2; D gene uncertain. V shed 5 bases and J shed 6 bases, with 22 bases lying between them. The CDR3 has 16 amino acids. Germline V gives CDR1 MGHDK, CDR2 SYGVNS. The DNA of the CDR3 is TGTGCCAGCAGTCGGGTCAAGACGAAAGAAGTTAATGGCTACACCTTC. Translating it yields CASSRVKTKEVNGYTF.

The chain combines TRBV3-1 (or the pseudogene TRBV3-2) with TRBJ2-6, with D perhaps matching TRBD1 (6 bases). CDR1 is LGHDT and CDR2 is YNNKEL in the germline V gene (reference sequence). Trimming took 5 bases from V and 2 from J, leaving 13 bases between them. The CDR3 is 16 amino acids. The CDR3 region is CASSSAGVAGANVLTF. DNA for the CDR3: TGTGCCAGCAGCTCAGCAGGGGTCGCTGGGGCCAACGTCCTGACTTTC.

The CDR3 nucleotides read TGTGCCAGCAGTTTAGGGGACAGTACTATTCAGTACTTC. Protein sequence: CASSLGDSTIQYF. The chain couples TRBV28 to TRBJ2-4; TRBD1 agrees at 7 bases. Germline V gives CDR1 MDHEN, CDR2 SYDVKM. The CDR3 loop spans 13 amino acids. V dropped 2 bases and J dropped 10; count of bases not matched to a gene: 5. Combining the CDR3 with reference TRBV28 and TRBJ2-4 gives the whole variable domain DVKVTQSSRYLVKRTGEKVFLECVQDMDHENMFWYRQDPGLGLRLIYFSYDVKMKEKGDIPEGYSVSREKKERFSLILESASTNQTSMYLCASSLGDSTIQYFGAGTRLSVL.

The chain employs TRBV4-1 and TRBJ1-2; 9 bases are shared with TRBD1. Germline CDR1 reads MGHRA; CDR2 reads YSYEKL. The CDR3 is made up of 15 amino acids. After removal of 2 bases from V and 7 bases from J, the junction contained 8 bases not matched to a gene. CDR3 sequence reads: CASSQTQGARSGYTF. CDR3 coding DNA: TGCGCCAGCAGCCAAACACAGGGGGCGCGCTCTGGCTACACCTTC.

This chain links TRBV4-3 with TRBJ2-2; a possible D gene is TRBD2 (5 bases). V lost 5 bases and J lost 6, with 13 bases in between. CDR3 length: 14 amino acids. The germline gives CDR1 LGHNA, CDR2 YSLEER. Here the CDR3 DNA reads TGCGCCAGCAGCTGGGGAGCCGCGGCCGGGGAGCTGTTTTTT. This sequence encodes CASSWGAAAGELFF.

The chain is built from TRBV28 and TRBJ2-7, with TRBD1 matching over 8 bases. Unmatched junction bases numbered 0, after V lost 3 bases and J lost 2 bases. The CDR3 totals 13 residues. Germline V lookup: CDR1 MDHEN, CDR2 SYDVKM. The DNA of the CDR3 is TGTGCCAGCAGTTTGGACAGGGCCTACGAGCAGTACTTC. Translation gives CASSLDRAYEQYF.

This clone was counted between two and nine times. The genes are TRBV28 and TRBJ1-4; TRBD1 matches at 7 bases. V lost 6 bases and J lost 0; bases outside the gene matches: 4. This CDR3 comprises 15 residues. In germline, CDR1 is MDHEN, CDR2 SYDVKM. For the CDR3, the DNA is TGTGCCAGCAGCTCCGGGACAGCAACTAATGAAAAACTGTTTTTT. Protein sequence: CASSSGTATNEKLFF.

This chain connects TRBV21-1 to TRBJ2-5; the D call of TRBD2 is as the table states it, not checked on the DNA. TRBV21-1 is assigned pseudogene status. The CDR3 is 13 residues long. The CDR3, as DNA: TGTGCCAGCAGCAAAGTACGGGAAGAGACCCAGTACTTC. It codes for CASSKVREETQYF.

The rearrangement joins TRBV13 to TRBJ1-2, with TRBD1 as a possible D gene (5 bases). The CDR3 is 15 residues long. The V end lost 0 bases, the J end lost 3 bases, and 11 bases lay between the germline ends. The germline CDR1 and CDR2 sequences are PRHDT and FYEKMQ (reference sequence). The CDR3 loop reads CASSLGTGEYYGYTF. In nucleotides, the CDR3 is TGTGCCAGCAGCTTAGGTACGGGGGAGTACTATGGCTACACCTTC.

The chain recombines TRBV19 with TRBJ1-1; 7 bases agree with TRBD1. The germline gives CDR1 LNHDA, CDR2 SQIVND (reference sequence). The CDR3 loop spans 13 amino acids. J was trimmed by 7 bases and V by 5 bases; bases with no gene match: 7. The CDR3 sequence: CASSLQGPFEAFF. CDR3 bases: TGTGCCAGTAGTCTACAGGGGCCATTTGAAGCTTTCTTT.

V gene TRBV5-1 combines with J gene TRBJ2-5, with D tentatively TRBD1 (5 bases). The CDR3 is 15 amino acids. Per germline, CDR1 SGHRS and CDR2 YFSETQ. V lost 3 bases and J lost 5, with 17 bases in between. The CDR3 DNA reads as TGCGCCAGCAGCTCTTGGGGCAGAAAGGCGGAGACCCAGTACTTC. This sequence encodes CASSSWGRKAETQYF.

V is TRBV28 and J is TRBJ2-6; a possible D gene is TRBD2 (6 bases). The CDR3 loop spans 13 amino acids. V shed 10 bases and J shed 1 base, with 8 bases lying between them. Germline CDR1 is MDHEN and CDR2 is SYDVKM. CDR3 in DNA: TGTGCCACACGGGAGTCTGGGGCCAACGTCCTGACTTTC. Residues: CATRESGANVLTF.

The chain carries TRBV5-5 and TRBJ2-2; 8 bases agree with TRBD2. The CDR3 is 16 amino acids. The V segment lost 4 bases and the J segment 1 base; nucleotides outside the gene matches: 6. Per the germline V gene, CDR1 is SGHKS and CDR2 is YYEKEE (reference sequence). In DNA, the CDR3 is TGTGCCAGCAGCCCCGGACTAGCATTGAACACCGGGGAGCTGTTTTTT. Translation: CASSPGLALNTGELFF. The full variable domain, completed using reference TRBV5-5 and TRBJ2-2, is DAGVTQSPTHLIKTRGQQVTLRCSPISGHKSVSWYQQVLGQGPQFIFQYYEKEERGRGNFPDRFSARQFPNYSSELNVNALLLGDSALYLCASSPGLALNTGELFFGEGSRLTVL.

V and J are TRBV28 and TRBJ1-2; D call uncertain. The germline gives CDR1 MDHEN, CDR2 SYDVKM. The ends were cut back, 7 bases at V and 8 bases at J, with 17 bases in the middle. This CDR3 comprises 13 residues. The DNA for the CDR3 is TGTGCCAGCACTCGGGAAGTCGGTCGGGGCTACACCTTC. This sequence encodes CASTREVGRGYTF.